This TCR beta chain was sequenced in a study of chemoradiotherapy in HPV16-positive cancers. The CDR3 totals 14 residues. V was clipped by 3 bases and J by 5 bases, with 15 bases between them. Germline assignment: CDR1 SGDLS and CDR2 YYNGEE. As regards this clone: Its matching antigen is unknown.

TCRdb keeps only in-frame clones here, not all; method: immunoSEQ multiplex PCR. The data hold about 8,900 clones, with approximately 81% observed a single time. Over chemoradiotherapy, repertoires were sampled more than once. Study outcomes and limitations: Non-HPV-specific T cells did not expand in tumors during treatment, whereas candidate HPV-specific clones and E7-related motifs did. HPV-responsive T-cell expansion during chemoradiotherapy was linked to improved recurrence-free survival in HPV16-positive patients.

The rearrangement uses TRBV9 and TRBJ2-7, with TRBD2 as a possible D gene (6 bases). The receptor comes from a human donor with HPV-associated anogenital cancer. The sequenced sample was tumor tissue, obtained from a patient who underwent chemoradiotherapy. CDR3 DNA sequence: TGTGCCAGCAGCGGGGTGGGACTTGGCGACGAGCAGTACTTC. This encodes CASSGVGLGDEQYF.